This T cell receptor beta chain was observed in a study of cytomegalovirus exposure and HLA in healthy donors. At the level of the study: Inside one of the first data releases sat about 85 million unique TCRs taken from HLA-typed donors. Study-level points and caveats: The authors judged a highly shared variant cluster likely a sequencing artifact. Most observed TCR sequences were rare, whereas some public TCRs were detected in many donors.

To note about this clone: Its specificity is unknown.

Each donor was nominally healthy when sampled (though unrecorded immune exposures were likely). There are 16 residues in the CDR3. PCR amplification relied on 60 Vbeta primers (plus 13 Jbeta primers). Sequencing used immunoSEQ multiplex PCR; TCRdb keeps in-frame clones, though not all of them. The repertoire holds 50,000 to 60,000 clones, with around three quarters as singletons. The sequenced sample consisted of PBMCs. The sequence was obtained from a female donor in good health and CMV-seronegative. The rearrangement links TRBV1 to TRBJ1-5. TRBV1 is a documented pseudogene. DNA for the CDR3: TGCACCAGCAGCCAAGCTCAGACGGGTAGCAATCAGCCCCAGCATTTT. Translating it yields CTSSQAQTGSNQPQHF.